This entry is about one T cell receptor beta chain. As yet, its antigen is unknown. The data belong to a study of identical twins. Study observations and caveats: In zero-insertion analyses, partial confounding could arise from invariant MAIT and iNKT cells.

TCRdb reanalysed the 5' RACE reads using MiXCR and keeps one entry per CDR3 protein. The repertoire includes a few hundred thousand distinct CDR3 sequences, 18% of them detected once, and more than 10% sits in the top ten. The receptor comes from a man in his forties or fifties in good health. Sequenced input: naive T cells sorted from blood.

CDR3 sequence: CASSSGQGVGNTEAFF. CDR3 bases: TGTGCCAGCAGTTCCGGACAGGGGGTGGGGAACACTGAAGCTTTCTTT. J is TRBJ1-1 and V is TRBV12-3 or TRBV12-4; 10 nucleotides line up with TRBD1. CDR3 length: 16 amino acids. J lost 1 base, V lost 4 bases, and 6 bases had no gene match.